The 12 T cell receptor beta chains reported below all come from one sample, sequenced in a study of T-cell memory formation after mild COVID-19. One entry per CDR3 protein, called by TCRdb with MiXCR from the 5' RACE reads. The sample has around 83,000 distinct CDR3 sequences; about 23% are singletons. Material: PBMCs or a T cell subset sorted from them (not recorded which). Source of these receptors: a man younger than 35 who had mild COVID-19 (a few samples of this study predate the infection). Cell type and time point are not known.

The gene calls are TRBV5-1 and TRBJ1-1; maybe TRBD1 (5 bases). V lost 0 bases and J 0 bases, leaving 18 bases between the germline ends. CDR3 length: 18 amino acids. The germline V gene encodes CDR1 SGHRS and CDR2 YFSETQ. The CDR3 nucleotides read TGCGCCAGCAGCTTGGGTGCAGGGTATTTTGCTTTGAACACTGAAGCTTTCTTT. It codes for CASSLGAGYFALNTEAFF.

A few counts support this clonotype. J is TRBJ2-5 and V is TRBV5-1; D remains unclear. Germline lookup yields CDR1 SGHRS and CDR2 YFSETQ. Trimming left V 0 bases short and J 1 base short, with 10 bases between. This CDR3 is 15 amino acids long. The CDR3: CASSLALNGQETQYF. The CDR3, as DNA: TGCGCCAGCAGCTTGGCCTTGAACGGCCAAGAGACCCAGTACTTC.

The J gene is TRBJ2-3, the V gene TRBV6-4, with D possibly matching TRBD2 (7 bases). The CDR3 has 15 amino acids. CDR1 MRHNA and CDR2 SNTAGT come from the germline V gene. V was clipped by 0 bases and J by 5 bases, with 12 bases between them. DNA of the CDR3: TGTGCCAGCAGTGACTCGGGGGGGGGCGGAGATACGCAGTATTTT. Protein: CASSDSGGGGDTQYF.

This chain links TRBV4-1 with TRBJ2-7; D perhaps matches TRBD1 (6 bases). The CDR3 is 12 amino acids. Germline V gene lookup returns CDR1 MGHRA and CDR2 YSYEKL. V was pared by 8 bases and J by 9 bases, with 17 bases between. The CDR3 nucleotides are TGCGCCAGCCGCCTAGGGGGAGCTGGGCAGTACGTC. It codes for CASRLGGAGQYV.

This clonotype was found a few times. The chain combines TRBV4-3 with TRBJ1-2; D is undetermined. The V and J ends lost 3 bases and 5 bases respectively, with 16 bases between them. The CDR3 length is 15 residues. From germline, CDR1 is LGHNA and CDR2 YSLEER. CDR3 nucleotides: TGCGCCAGCAGCCAGATCCCGACGGTTCGTTATGGCTACACCTTC. As protein: CASSQIPTVRYGYTF.

This chain connects TRBV11-2 to TRBJ2-2; TRBD1 is a possible D gene (5 bases). The CDR3 runs 16 residues. V was pared by 4 bases and J by 0 bases, with 12 bases between. The germline CDR1 and CDR2 sequences are SGHAT and FQNNGV. The CDR3 reads CASSSYPTANTGELFF. CDR3 in DNA: TGTGCCAGCAGCTCCTACCCGACAGCGAACACCGGGGAGCTGTTTTTT.

J is TRBJ1-1 and V is TRBV29-1, with 8 bases aligning to TRBD1. In germline, CDR1 is SQVTM, CDR2 ANQGSEA. Trimming took 4 bases from V and 4 from J; bases not matched to a gene: 2. This CDR3 is 12 amino acids long. Written as DNA, the CDR3 is TGCAGCGTTGGGACAGGGATCACTGAAGCTTTCTTT. Encoded protein: CSVGTGITEAFF. Drawing the rest from reference TRBV29-1 and TRBJ1-1, the complete variable domain is SAVISQKPSRDICQRGTSLTIQCQVDSQVTMMFWYRQQPGQSLTLIATANQGSEATYESGFVIDKFPISRPNLTFSTLTVSNMSPEDSSIYLCSVGTGITEAFFGQGTRLTVV.

The chain recombines TRBV4-1 with TRBJ2-7; 11 bases align to TRBD1. The CDR3 length is 15 residues. J gave up 3 bases and V 3 bases, and 4 bases lay outside the gene matches. CDR1 is MGHRA and CDR2 is YSYEKL in the germline V gene. In nucleotides, the CDR3 is TGCGCCAGCAGCCACCGGACAGGGGGCATCTACGAGCAGTACGTC. It translates to CASSHRTGGIYEQYV.

The chain recombines TRBV10-3 with TRBJ1-2, with D unresolved. V was trimmed by 8 bases and J by 3 bases, leaving 16 bases between them. From germline, CDR1 is ENHRY and CDR2 SYGVKD. The CDR3 extends over 14 amino acids. CDR3 DNA sequence: TGTGCCATCCGGTCGATCATAACGGACTATGGCTACACCTTC. This codes for CAIRSIITDYGYTF.

This chain connects TRBV12-3 or TRBV12-4 to TRBJ2-3, with TRBD1 identical over 8 bases. With 3 bases clipped from V and 3 bases from J, the junction kept 8 bases outside the gene matches. The CDR3 runs to 16 residues. The CDR3 spells CASSFPPGGETDTQYF. The CDR3, as DNA: TGTGCCAGCAGTTTTCCCCCAGGGGGCGAGACAGATACGCAGTATTTT.

The chain has TRBV7-9 and TRBJ1-5; 9 nucleotides line up with TRBD1. With V trimmed by 6 bases and J by 6 bases, 9 bases remained unmatched. The CDR3 loop spans 15 amino acids. Germline V gene data show CDR1 as SEHNR and CDR2 as FQNEAQ (reference sequence). CDR3 in amino acids: CASRPLDRGFQPQHF. Here the CDR3 DNA reads TGTGCCAGCAGGCCCTTGGACAGGGGCTTTCAGCCCCAGCATTTT.

V and J are TRBV27 and TRBJ1-1; D remains ambiguous. This CDR3 has 12 amino acids. CDR1 MNHEY and CDR2 SMNVEV come from the germline V gene (reference sequence). V was trimmed by 8 bases and J by 5 bases, leaving 12 bases between them. CDR3 protein: CASGLTGTEAFF. The CDR3 nucleotides read TGTGCCAGCGGGCTCACGGGGACTGAAGCTTTCTTT.